This TCR beta chain was sequenced in a study of blood T cell repertoires in COVID-19. Across the study: Acute and convalescent COVID-19 specimens originated in the United States, Italy and Spain. From T cells, B-cell-depleted T cells, or PBMCs came the material, which was cDNA or gDNA.

TCRdb's copy holds only in-frame clones and misses some; the assay was immunoSEQ multiplex PCR. The data show nearly 300,000 clones, roughly nine tenths seen once. CDR1 and CDR2 from the germline V gene are LNHDA and SQIVND (reference sequence). The CDR3 is 15 residues long. J lost 3 bases, V lost 1 base, and 5 bases had no gene match. Recruitment covered over 20 US areas and drew participants whose ages spanned roughly 18 to 100 years. Shortly before study entry, within 2 weeks, exposed participants had met a COVID-19 case. The V call is TRBV19, the J call TRBJ2-7, with 8 bases identical to TRBD2. What was sequenced was PBMCs or T cells enriched from blood (not recorded which). The sequence was obtained from a woman aged 45-65 years who had been exposed to COVID-19. CDR3 residues: CASSIGGGGLYEQYF. CDR3 nucleotide sequence: TGTGCCAGTAGTATAGGTGGCGGGGGGCTCTACGAGCAGTACTTC.